Included here is one TCR beta chain sequence, with context. TCRdb's copy holds only in-frame clones and misses some; the assay was immunoSEQ multiplex PCR. Here the sample spans around 200,000 clones, about 84% being singletons. V was clipped by 6 bases and J by 4 bases, with 12 bases between them. The CDR3 has 13 amino acids. Germline assignment: CDR1 MNHEY and CDR2 SVGAGI. This record comes from a study of blood T cell repertoires in COVID-19. One Seattle source followed patients from active infection through their disease course. Sequences were obtained from peripheral blood. The V gene is TRBV6-5, the J gene TRBJ1-2; D gene ambiguous. This sequence was found in a person aged 70 to 85 with COVID-19, enrolled during active disease. The CDR3 here is CASSRPGFYGYTF. The CDR3 DNA reads TGTGCCAGCAGCCGGCCGGGATTCTATGGCTACACCTTC.